The clone carrying this T cell receptor beta chain came up a few times. Its antigen is still unknown. V lost 5 bases, J lost 4 bases, and 7 bases stayed unmatched. The CDR3 runs 15 residues. Germline V gene data show CDR1 as SGHVS and CDR2 as FQNEAQ. Hyperthyroidism in the patients, aged 18 to 65, was newly diagnosed and under 2 months in duration. The data stem from a study of T cells in Graves' hyperthyroidism and ophthalmopathy. Study-wide findings and caveats: Researchers found most expanded thyroid clonotypes above 0.001 in blood as well.

TCR beta CDR3 sequences were amplified from RNA transcripts. HTBI primers were the set used in a first-round RT-PCR of the TCR CDR3. Via MiXCR, TCRdb re-called the multiplex PCR reads, giving one row per CDR3 protein. The sample carries under 350,000 distinct CDR3 sequences, roughly 18% recorded once. Sequenced: blood. This sequence joins TRBV7-8 and TRBJ2-5; TRBD2 agrees at 10 bases. The receptor was isolated from a woman aged 50 to 60 with Graves' hyperthyroidism. CDR3 protein: CASSRGLAAPETQYF. In DNA form, the CDR3 reads TGTGCCAGCAGCCGAGGACTAGCGGCTCCAGAGACCCAGTACTTC.